The sample holds a few counts of the clone carrying this T cell receptor (beta chain). V lost 3 bases and J lost 0, with 5 bases in between. In germline, CDR1 is KGHDR, CDR2 SFDVKD. This CDR3 comprises 14 residues. The data derive from a study of blood T cell repertoires in COVID-19. Clones were sequenced by immunoSEQ multiplex PCR, and TCRdb holds only the in-frame ones, with some missing. Of 200,000 to 250,000 clones listed, about 83% are singletons. V is TRBV24-1 and J is TRBJ1-3, with D unresolved. The sequence came from a woman between 45 and 65 years old who had recovered from COVID-19. The sample taken for sequencing was PBMCs or T cells enriched from blood (not recorded which). The CDR3 sequence: CATSDPGSGNTIYF. CDR3 nucleotide sequence: TGTGCCACCAGTGATCCAGGCTCTGGAAACACCATATATTTT.